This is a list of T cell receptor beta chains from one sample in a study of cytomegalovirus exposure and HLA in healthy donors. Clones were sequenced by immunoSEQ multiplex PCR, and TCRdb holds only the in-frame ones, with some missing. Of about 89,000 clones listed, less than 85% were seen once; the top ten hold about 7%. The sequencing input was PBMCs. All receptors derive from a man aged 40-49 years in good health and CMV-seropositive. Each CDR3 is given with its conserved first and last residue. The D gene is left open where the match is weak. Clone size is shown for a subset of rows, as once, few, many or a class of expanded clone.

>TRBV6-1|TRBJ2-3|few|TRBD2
CASSGLAGFTDTQYF
TGTGCCAGCAGTGGACTAGCGGGGTTCACAGATACGCAGTATTTT
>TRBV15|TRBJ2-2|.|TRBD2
CATSRDLSGITGELFF
TGTGCCACCAGCAGAGATTTGAGCGGGATAACCGGGGAGCTGTTTTTT
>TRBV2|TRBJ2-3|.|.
CASKRLERDTQYF
TGTGCCAGCAAAAGACTAGAGAGGGATACGCAGTATTTT
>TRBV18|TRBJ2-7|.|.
CASSPRDSYEQYF
TGTGCCAGCTCACCGAGGGATTCCTACGAGCAGTACTTC
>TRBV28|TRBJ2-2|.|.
CASIGQRTGELFF
TGTGCCAGCATTGGACAGCGAACCGGGGAGCTGTTTTTT
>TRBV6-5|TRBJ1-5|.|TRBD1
CASSSKTGGGGPQHF
TGTGCCAGCAGTTCCAAGACAGGGGGGGGAGGGCCCCAGCATTTT
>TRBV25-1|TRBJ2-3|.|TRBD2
CASSPGLGSTDTQYF
TGTGCCAGCAGCCCGGGACTAGGGAGCACAGATACGCAGTATTTT
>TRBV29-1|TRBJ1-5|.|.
CSVSGGINQPQHF
TGCAGCGTTTCGGGGGGAATTAATCAGCCCCAGCATTTT
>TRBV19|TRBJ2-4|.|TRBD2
CASSTTSGNTNSQYF
TGTGCCAGTAGTACGACTAGCGGGAACACCAATAGTCAGTACTTC
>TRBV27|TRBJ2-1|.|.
CASSLSPGPLLNEQFF
TGTGCCAGCAGTTTATCGCCAGGGCCCCTCCTCAATGAGCAGTTCTTC
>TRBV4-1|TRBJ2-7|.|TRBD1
CASSQTLGQGVYEQYF
TGCGCCAGCAGCCAAACGCTTGGACAGGGCGTTTACGAGCAGTACTTC
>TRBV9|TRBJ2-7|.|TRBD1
CASSRQGTYYEQYF
TGTGCCAGCAGTCGACAGGGGACCTATTACGAGCAGTACTTC
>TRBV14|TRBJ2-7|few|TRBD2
CASSQERGVSYEQYF
TGTGCCAGCAGCCAGGAGCGGGGGGTCTCCTACGAGCAGTACTTC
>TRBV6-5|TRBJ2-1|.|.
CASSYGVEQFF
TGTGCCAGCAGTTACGGAGTTGAGCAGTTCTTC
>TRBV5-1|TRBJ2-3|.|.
CASRQDTSGTQYF
TGCGCCAGCAGACAGGACACCTCGGGTACGCAGTATTTT
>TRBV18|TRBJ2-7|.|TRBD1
CASSSVRGQGAGEQYF
TGTGCCAGCTCATCGGTTCGGGGACAGGGGGCGGGTGAGCAGTACTTC
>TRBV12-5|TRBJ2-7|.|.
CASGLGLSYEQYF
TGTGCTAGTGGTTTGGGGCTCTCCTACGAGCAGTACTTC
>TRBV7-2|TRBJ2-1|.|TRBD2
CASSPGGDYNEQFF
TGTGCCAGCAGCCCGGGGGGGGACTACAATGAGCAGTTCTTC
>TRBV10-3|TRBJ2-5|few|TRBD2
CAISDLIAGVQETQYF
TGTGCCATCAGTGATCTGATAGCGGGGGTACAAGAGACCCAGTACTTC
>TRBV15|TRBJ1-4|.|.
CATSRILGIVNEKLFF
TGTGCCACCAGCAGGATCCTAGGCATAGTCAATGAAAAACTGTTTTTT
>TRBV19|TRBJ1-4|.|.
CASSRRQNEKLFF
TGTGCCAGTAGTAGGAGACAGAATGAAAAACTGTTTTTT
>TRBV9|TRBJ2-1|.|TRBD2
CASSDPSGGVLNEQFF
TGTGCCAGCAGCGACCCTAGCGGGGGTGTCCTAAATGAGCAGTTCTTC
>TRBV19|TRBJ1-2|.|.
CASGGTGRWYTF
TGTGCCAGTGGTGGAACAGGGCGGTGGTACACCTTC
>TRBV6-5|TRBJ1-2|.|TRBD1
CASIDQGVGGYTF
TGTGCCAGCATCGACCAGGGGGTTGGTGGCTACACCTTC
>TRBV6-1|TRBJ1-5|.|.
CASSELPGTYQPQHF
TGTGCCAGCAGTGAACTACCAGGCACCTATCAGCCCCAGCATTTT
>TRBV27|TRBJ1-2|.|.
CASSPNRDRGYTF
TGTGCCAGCAGTCCAAACAGGGATAGAGGCTACACCTTC
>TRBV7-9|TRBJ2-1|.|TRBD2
CSSSRNSGGTYNEQFF
TGTTCCAGCAGCCGGAATAGCGGGGGGACGTACAATGAGCAGTTCTTC
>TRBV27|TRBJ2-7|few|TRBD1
CASSLGDRGMSYEQYF
TGTGCCAGCAGTTTAGGCGACAGGGGGATGTCCTACGAGCAGTACTTC
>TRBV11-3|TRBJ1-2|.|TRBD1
CASSRGQGGGYTF
TGTGCCAGCAGCCGGGGACAGGGTGGTGGCTACACCTTC
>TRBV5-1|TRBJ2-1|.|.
CASSLARGIDEQFF
TGCGCCAGCAGCTTGGCCAGGGGTATCGATGAGCAGTTCTTC
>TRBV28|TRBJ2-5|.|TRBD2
CASSTSWTSGMGKEETQYF
TGTGCCAGCAGTACTTCATGGACTAGCGGGATGGGAAAGGAAGAGACCCAGTACTTC
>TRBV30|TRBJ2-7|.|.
CAWADTYEQYF
TGTGCCTGGGCGGATACCTACGAGCAGTACTTC
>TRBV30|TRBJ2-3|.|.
CAWKGGLTDTQYF
TGTGCCTGGAAGGGGGGGCTGACAGATACGCAGTATTTT
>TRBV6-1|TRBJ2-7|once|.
CASSSQGGSSYEQYF
TGTGCCAGCAGTAGCCAGGGGGGAAGCTCCTACGAGCAGTACTTC
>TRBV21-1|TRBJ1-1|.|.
CASSKAGDIPMNTEAFF
TGTGCCAGCAGCAAAGCTGGGGACATTCCGATGAACACTGAAGCTTTCTTT
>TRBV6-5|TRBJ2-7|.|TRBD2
CASRGTSGRGHEQYF
TGTGCCAGCAGGGGGACTAGCGGGAGGGGACACGAGCAGTACTTC
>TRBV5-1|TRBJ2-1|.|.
CASKVAQEGEQFF
TGCGCCAGCAAGGTAGCTCAGGAGGGTGAGCAGTTCTTC
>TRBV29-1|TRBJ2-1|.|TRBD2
CSVEVPSGAYNEQFF
TGCAGCGTTGAAGTCCCTAGCGGGGCTTACAATGAGCAGTTCTTC
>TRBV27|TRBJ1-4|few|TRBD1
CASSPQTGAQGQKLFF
TGTGCCAGCAGTCCGCAAACAGGGGCCCAAGGTCAAAAACTGTTTTTT
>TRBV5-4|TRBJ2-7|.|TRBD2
CASSLGSSSGRGYEQYF
TGTGCCAGCAGCTTGGGGTCGTCTAGCGGGAGGGGTTACGAGCAGTACTTC
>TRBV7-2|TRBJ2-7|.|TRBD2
CASSFSGRANRGQYF
TGTGCCAGCAGCTTTAGCGGGAGGGCCAATAGGGGGCAGTACTTC
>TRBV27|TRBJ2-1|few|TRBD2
CASSFGTSGSSYNEQFF
TGTGCCAGCAGTTTCGGGACTAGCGGGAGTTCCTACAATGAGCAGTTCTTC
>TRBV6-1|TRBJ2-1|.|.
CASSAAVRGSSYNEQFF
TGTGCCAGCAGTGCAGCGGTGAGGGGGAGCTCCTACAATGAGCAGTTCTTC
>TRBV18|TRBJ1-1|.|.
CASSPYMGWAEAFF
TGTGCCAGCTCCCCCTACATGGGCTGGGCTGAAGCTTTCTTT
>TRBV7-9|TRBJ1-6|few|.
CASRTTGEASPLHF
TGTGCCAGCAGGACGACGGGAGAAGCTTCACCCCTCCACTTT
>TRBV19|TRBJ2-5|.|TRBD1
CASSTGQGRETQYF
TGTGCCAGTAGTACTGGACAGGGAAGAGAGACCCAGTACTTC